Listed below are T cell receptor beta chains from one sample, sequenced in a study of T cells after yellow fever vaccination. TCRdb ran MiXCR on the 5' RACE reads and lists one entry per CDR3 protein. The sample yields approximately 550,000 distinct CDR3 sequences, 15% to 20% seen once. Here the sequenced sample was PBMCs, taken 15 days after the yellow fever booster vaccination. Receptors originate from a man in his thirties or forties who received the YFV17D yellow fever vaccine. Each CDR3 is given with its conserved first and last residue.

j_gene: TRBJ1-1
v_gene: TRBV20-1
CDR3aa: CSARDGGSTEAFF

j_gene: TRBJ2-1
v_gene: TRBV29-1
CDR3aa: CSARSSGSGEQFF

j_gene: TRBJ2-1
v_gene: TRBV4-3
CDR3aa: CASSQDPRDGYYNEQFF

j_gene: TRBJ2-7
v_gene: TRBV27
CDR3aa: CATQGGYEQYF

j_gene: TRBJ2-7
v_gene: TRBV7-8
CDR3aa: CASSSRRDTREQYF

j_gene: TRBJ2-5
v_gene: TRBV29-1
CDR3aa: CSSLNWETQYF

j_gene: TRBJ1-2
v_gene: TRBV5-1
CDR3aa: CASTSDGNYGYTF

j_gene: TRBJ2-6
v_gene: TRBV19
CDR3aa: CASSIGSSGANVLTF

j_gene: TRBJ1-5
v_gene: TRBV12-3/TRBV12-4
CDR3aa: CASSIDSVSNQPQHF

j_gene: TRBJ2-6
v_gene: TRBV20-1
CDR3aa: CSAAKGYSGANVLTF

j_gene: TRBJ2-3
v_gene: TRBV20-1
CDR3aa: CSALRTGEGTDTQYF

j_gene: TRBJ1-4
v_gene: TRBV6-5
CDR3aa: CASRNGLEKLFF

j_gene: TRBJ2-7
v_gene: TRBV20-1
CDR3aa: CSVGQIEQYF

j_gene: TRBJ2-1
v_gene: TRBV19
CDR3aa: CASSITGQVNEQFF

j_gene: TRBJ2-1
v_gene: TRBV5-1
CDR3aa: CASSLVQARGSYNEQFF

j_gene: TRBJ2-1
v_gene: TRBV29-1
CDR3aa: CSVGQRSHNEQFF

j_gene: TRBJ2-7
v_gene: TRBV20-1
CDR3aa: CSATLTGVSYEQYF

j_gene: TRBJ2-5
v_gene: TRBV5-1
CDR3aa: CASSGQGLTETQYF

j_gene: TRBJ2-7
v_gene: TRBV21-1
CDR3aa: CAWNGGPQSYEQYF

j_gene: TRBJ1-2
v_gene: TRBV5-1
CDR3aa: CASSSQGADLRGGYTF

j_gene: TRBJ2-1
v_gene: TRBV9
CDR3aa: CARRLAGRYNEQFF

j_gene: TRBJ2-5
v_gene: TRBV7-2
CDR3aa: CASSSPGQGWETQYF

j_gene: TRBJ2-7
v_gene: TRBV18
CDR3aa: CASSPGLADYEQYF

j_gene: TRBJ2-7
v_gene: TRBV28
CDR3aa: CASSLGGASHEQYF

j_gene: TRBJ2-3
v_gene: TRBV9
CDR3aa: CASSTWTSGRPPTDTQYF

j_gene: TRBJ2-1
v_gene: TRBV9
CDR3aa: CASSASGTSSYNEQFF

j_gene: TRBJ1-5
v_gene: TRBV19
CDR3aa: CASHGQGKNQPQHF

j_gene: TRBJ2-3
v_gene: TRBV5-1
CDR3aa: CASSQGQTSTDTQYF

j_gene: TRBJ2-1
v_gene: TRBV9
CDR3aa: CASSPTSGRSHEQFF

j_gene: TRBJ2-1
v_gene: TRBV11-3
CDR3aa: CASSSRPSGSLGNEQFF

j_gene: TRBJ2-3
v_gene: TRBV10-3
CDR3aa: CAISAVAGGTDTQYF

j_gene: TRBJ1-6
v_gene: TRBV20-1
CDR3aa: CSATLERLPGLALHF

j_gene: TRBJ1-1
v_gene: TRBV6-5
CDR3aa: CASSYSPFTEAFF

j_gene: TRBJ2-5
v_gene: TRBV18
CDR3aa: CASSPASGRETQYF

j_gene: TRBJ2-1
v_gene: TRBV6-1
CDR3aa: CASTQRRVPYNEQFF

j_gene: TRBJ2-1
v_gene: TRBV24-1
CDR3aa: CATSDGGPGYNEQFF

j_gene: TRBJ2-2
v_gene: TRBV7-9
CDR3aa: CASSKAAGSHGELFF

j_gene: TRBJ2-1
v_gene: TRBV6-2/TRBV6-3
CDR3aa: CASSYSPGLAGDEQFF

j_gene: TRBJ2-7
v_gene: TRBV27
CDR3aa: CASSSPGLGDYEQYF

j_gene: TRBJ2-2
v_gene: TRBV4-3
CDR3aa: CASSQGLAVRGGELFF

j_gene: TRBJ2-1
v_gene: TRBV5-1
CDR3aa: CASASPGTSGMGEQFF

j_gene: TRBJ2-5
v_gene: TRBV7-2
CDR3aa: CASTPLAARETQYF

j_gene: TRBJ2-1
v_gene: TRBV4-1
CDR3aa: CASSQPAGRGDNEQFF

j_gene: TRBJ1-6
v_gene: TRBV12-3/TRBV12-4
CDR3aa: CASTLNQGEPLHF

j_gene: TRBJ2-5
v_gene: TRBV10-3
CDR3aa: CAISASSGSAETQYF

j_gene: TRBJ2-5
v_gene: TRBV20-1
CDR3aa: CSARHPSGQETQYF

j_gene: TRBJ2-1
v_gene: TRBV27
CDR3aa: CASSLGTGGSYEQFF

j_gene: TRBJ2-1
v_gene: TRBV24-1
CDR3aa: CATSDFAPGGNEQFF

j_gene: TRBJ2-1
v_gene: TRBV9
CDR3aa: CAGSARLAGEVEQFF

j_gene: TRBJ2-1
v_gene: TRBV5-1
CDR3aa: CASSFPGVNYNEQFF

j_gene: TRBJ1-5
v_gene: TRBV4-3
CDR3aa: CASSQDLSGNQPQHF

j_gene: TRBJ2-5
v_gene: TRBV7-2
CDR3aa: CASSLDPGETQYF

j_gene: TRBJ2-1
v_gene: TRBV5-4
CDR3aa: CASSLQGRYNEQFF

j_gene: TRBJ2-1
v_gene: TRBV20-1
CDR3aa: CSASLLGTSGDQFF

j_gene: TRBJ2-1
v_gene: TRBV7-2
CDR3aa: CASSFSGGGRFF

j_gene: TRBJ2-5
v_gene: TRBV7-2
CDR3aa: CASSQGLSETQYF

j_gene: TRBJ2-1
v_gene: TRBV3-1
CDR3aa: CASSQPTSGEQFF